The entry that follows covers one T cell receptor beta chain sequence. The data are from a study of blood T cell repertoires in COVID-19. Study summary: Specimens from acute and convalescent COVID-19 originated in the United States, Italy and Spain. Nucleic acid was either cDNA or gDNA, and it came from T cells, B-cell-depleted T cells, or PBMCs.

Original data processing: How many nucleated cells were present was estimated from reference gene primer amplification. Measured with immunoSEQ multiplex PCR; TCRdb has only the in-frame clones, and not every one. The D gene and trimming were derived from the DNA, and the V and J assignments and clone size from that table. The sample carries around 170,000 clones, about 88% recorded once. This CDR3 comprises 13 residues. From germline, CDR1 is SGHAT and CDR2 FQNNGV. The V gene lost 5 bases and the J gene lost 4 bases, with 12 bases spanning the gap. The sequence derives from a man in his 60s with acute or convalescent COVID-19. V gene TRBV11-2 combines with J gene TRBJ2-7; TRBD2 is a possible D gene (6 bases). Input material: peripheral blood. This CDR3 is CASSQGRGYEQYV. The CDR3 coding sequence is TGTGCCAGCAGCCAAGGTCGGGGGTACGAGCAGTACGTC.